A single sample is the source of the 27 T cell receptor beta chains below, sequenced in a study of blood T cell repertoires in COVID-19. Libraries were prepared by immunoSEQ multiplex PCR; TCRdb keeps only in-frame clonotypes and omits some of them. The table shows about 30,000 clones, with roughly 94% occurring only once. The sequencing sample was made of peripheral blood. These receptors all stem from a man between 50 and 59 years old with active COVID-19.

The sample holds one count of this clone. This chain joins TRBV5-1 and TRBJ1-6; 7 bases match TRBD1. The V gene end was trimmed by 2 bases and the J gene end by 7 bases; junction bases not matched to a gene: 6. Per the germline V gene, CDR1 is SGHRS and CDR2 is YFSETQ. The CDR3 contains 15 residues. The CDR3 loop is CASSFAQGVNSPLHF. CDR3 nucleotides: TGCGCCAGCAGCTTCGCCCAGGGGGTAAATTCACCCCTCCACTTT.

The CDR3 sequence: CASSEARGSGNTIYF. The CDR3 coding sequence is TGTGCCAGCAGTGAAGCGCGCGGCTCTGGAAACACCATATATTTT. The V and J genes are TRBV6-1 and TRBJ1-3; D unresolved. Germline V gives CDR1 MNHNS, CDR2 SASEGT. The CDR3 covers 15 residues. V shed 0 bases and J shed 0 bases, with 6 bases lying between them.

This chain connects TRBV18 to TRBJ2-1; no reliable D call. This CDR3 has 18 residues. CDR1 is KGHSH, CDR2 LQKENI, per germline. V lost 4 bases, J lost 0 bases, and 19 bases lay in between. The CDR3: CASSHTRLKSYSYNEQFF. The CDR3 coding sequence is TGTGCCAGCTCACATACCAGATTGAAGTCGTACTCCTACAATGAGCAGTTCTTC.

This clone was recorded only once. This chain links TRBV4-1 with TRBJ1-4; tentatively, D is TRBD1 (5 bases). V was cut by 1 base and J by 7 bases, with 16 bases left in between. Germline lookup yields CDR1 MGHRA and CDR2 YSYEKL. The CDR3 contains 16 residues. DNA of the CDR3: TGCGCCAGCAGCCAAGGGTTAGGGGAGGAAGGTGAAAAACTGTTTTTT. Residues: CASSQGLGEEGEKLFF.

The chain combines TRBV6-1 with TRBJ1-4, with 8 bases lining up with TRBD1. Trimming at V came to 1 base and at J to 7 bases, leaving 2 bases not matched to a gene. The CDR3 has 14 amino acids. Germline V CDR1 and CDR2: MNHNS, SASEGT. As DNA, the CDR3 is TGTGCCAGCAGTGAAGGACAGGGGTTTGAAAAACTGTTTTTT. Amino acids: CASSEGQGFEKLFF.

V and J are TRBV3-1 (or the pseudogene TRBV3-2) and TRBJ2-3; TRBD2 might be the D (5 bases). V lost 7 bases and J 2 bases, leaving 22 bases between the germline ends. CDR3 length: 17 amino acids. Germline V CDR1 and CDR2: LGHDT, YNNKEL (reference sequence). The CDR3, as DNA: TGTGCCAGCACCCACAACCCGGGATCCCGGTACACAGATACGCAGTATTTT. Its translation is CASTHNPGSRYTDTQYF.

This chain links TRBV7-3 with TRBJ1-6, with a possible D match to TRBD1 (5 bases). The CDR3 is 15 amino acids. The germline V gene encodes CDR1 SGHTA and CDR2 FQGTGA. V lost 5 bases, J lost 4 bases, and 12 bases lay in between. The CDR3 here is CASSPRAGYNSPLHF. DNA of the CDR3: TGTGCCAGCAGCCCAAGGGCAGGGTATAATTCACCCCTCCACTTT. Full variable domain (remainder filled in from reference TRBV7-3 and TRBJ1-6): GAGVSQTPSNKVTEKGKYVELRCDPISGHTALYWYRQSLGQGPEFLIYFQGTGAADDSGLPNDRFFAVRPEGSVSTLKIQRTERGDSAVYLCASSPRAGYNSPLHFGNGTRLTVT.

V and J are TRBV5-8 and TRBJ2-7; 7 nucleotides line up with TRBD2. The CDR3 totals 14 residues. Germline CDR1 and CDR2: SGHTS and YDEGEE. Trimming removed 2 bases from V and 0 bases from J; junction bases left unmatched: 2. CDR3: CASSFGGSSYEQYF. The CDR3, as DNA: TGTGCCAGCAGCTTCGGCGGGAGCTCCTACGAGCAGTACTTC.

The chain carries TRBV27 and TRBJ1-5, with D possibly TRBD1 on 6 matching bases. V was shortened by 6 bases and J by 2 bases, with 14 bases between the two germline ends. This CDR3 contains 15 residues. Germline CDR1 MNHEY, CDR2 SMNVEV (reference sequence). Written as DNA, the CDR3 is TGTGCCAGCAGCCCCAACGCAGGGGGCAATCAGCCCCAGCATTTT. It specifies CASSPNAGGNQPQHF.

This chain uses TRBV10-3 with TRBJ2-4; the D gene is possibly TRBD1 (6 bases). There are 17 residues in the CDR3. Trimming left V 4 bases short and J 2 bases short, with 18 bases between. Germline CDR1 reads ENHRY; CDR2 reads SYGVKD. CDR3 in DNA: TGTGCCATCAGTGCGGCAACCGGACAGACTCCCAAAAACATTCAGTACTTC. Protein product: CAISAATGQTPKNIQYF.

V usage is TRBV29-1 and J usage is TRBJ2-7, with 13 bases identical to TRBD2. The CDR3 totals 16 residues. Germline CDR1 and CDR2: SQVTM and ANQGSEA. The V segment lost 0 bases and the J segment 2 bases; nucleotides outside the gene matches: 4. The CDR3 reads CSVEEGTSGTTYEQYF. The CDR3 bases are TGCAGCGTTGAAGAAGGGACTAGCGGGACCACCTACGAGCAGTACTTC.

The rearrangement uses TRBV4-1 and TRBJ1-6; D call uncertain. Germline lookup yields CDR1 MGHRA and CDR2 YSYEKL. CDR3 length: 14 residues. Trimming removed 1 base at V and 5 bases at J, with 6 bases between. The DNA for the CDR3 is TGCGCCAGCAGCCAAGGGCAGGATAATTCACCCCTCCACTTT. Its translation is CASSQGQDNSPLHF.

The rearrangement joins TRBV5-1 to TRBJ2-3, with D perhaps matching TRBD1 (5 bases). V was cut by 2 bases and J by 5 bases, with 15 bases left in between. The CDR3 is made up of 15 amino acids. The V gene's germline CDR1 is SGHRS and CDR2 YFSETQ. This CDR3 is CASSFTPGQGDTQYF. CDR3 in DNA: TGCGCCAGCAGCTTTACCCCAGGGCAGGGAGATACGCAGTATTTT.

The V and J genes are TRBV19 and TRBJ1-5, with D possibly being TRBD1 (6 bases). With 1 base removed from V and 4 bases from J, the gap between germline ends came to 17 bases. Germline-derived CDR1 and CDR2 are LNHDA and SQIVND (reference sequence). The CDR3 loop spans 17 amino acids. The CDR3 reads CASSIAPPDRINQPQHF. The CDR3 bases are TGTGCCAGTAGTATAGCCCCCCCCGACAGGATAAATCAGCCCCAGCATTTT.

The rearrangement joins TRBV6-1 to TRBJ2-7; no firm D call. V was shortened by 1 base and J by 2 bases, with 3 bases between the two germline ends. Germline V gene sequence: CDR1 MNHNS, CDR2 SASEGT. The CDR3 runs 12 residues. The CDR3 bases are TGTGCCAGCAGTGAAGTAACCTACGAGCAGTACTTC. Amino acids: CASSEVTYEQYF.

This clone has just one count. The chain employs TRBV6-6 and TRBJ1-1, with D possibly matching TRBD1 (5 bases). The CDR3 totals 15 residues. Trimming removed 8 bases at V and 3 bases at J, with 19 bases between. Looked up from germline, CDR1 is MNHNY and CDR2 is SVGAGI (reference sequence). The DNA for the CDR3 is TGTGCCAGCGGGGGACTTCAGGGAATAGACACTGAAGCTTTCTTT. Translating gives CASGGLQGIDTEAFF.

This clone was detected once. The rearrangement uses TRBV6-5 and TRBJ1-5; D remains unclear. The CDR3 extends over 14 amino acids. Germline CDR1 reads MNHEY; CDR2 reads SVGAGI. Trimming took off 0 bases at V and 1 base at J, with 4 bases between the two ends. CDR3 sequence (DNA): TGTGCCAGCAGTTACTCGCGCAGCAATCAGCCCCAGCATTTT. Its protein is CASSYSRSNQPQHF.

This CDR3 is CASAPGTGGMRQYF. In nucleotides, the CDR3 is TGTGCCAGCGCCCCCGGGACAGGGGGGATGAGGCAGTACTTC. The V call is TRBV6-5, the J call TRBJ2-7; 11 positions match TRBD1. This CDR3 has 14 residues. V shed 8 bases, J shed 9 bases, and the junction held 12 bases outside the gene matches. Germline CDR1 reads MNHEY; CDR2 reads SVGAGI.

The gene calls are TRBV24-1 and TRBJ2-5, with TRBD1 identical over 7 bases. CDR1 and CDR2 from the germline V gene are KGHDR and SFDVKD. The V gene end was trimmed by 4 bases and the J gene end by 4 bases; junction bases not matched to a gene: 5. This CDR3 region has 14 residues. The CDR3 sequence is CATSDRSGGETQYF. The CDR3 DNA sequence: TGTGCCACCAGTGACCGTTCAGGGGGAGAGACCCAGTACTTC.

The V and J genes are TRBV5-6 and TRBJ2-1, with 10 bases fitting TRBD2. In germline, CDR1 is SGHDT, CDR2 YYEEEE. V lost 4 bases, J lost 3 bases, and 4 bases stayed unmatched. The CDR3 has 15 amino acids. CDR3 nucleotides: TGTGCCAGCAGCCTTAGCGGGAGGTACTACAATGAGCAGTTCTTC. This codes for CASSLSGRYYNEQFF.

This chain links TRBV28 with TRBJ1-5; 7 bases agree with TRBD1. J lost 1 base, V lost 2 bases, and 2 bases had no gene match. The CDR3 has 15 residues. CDR1 and CDR2 from the germline V gene are MDHEN and SYDVKM. The CDR3 nucleotides read TGTGCCAGCAGTTTAGCAGGGGGGAGCAATCAGCCCCAGCATTTT. Its protein product is CASSLAGGSNQPQHF.

The V and J genes are TRBV5-4 and TRBJ2-3; 12 bases match TRBD2. This CDR3 region has 15 residues. Losses at the gene ends were 4 bases for V and 3 bases for J; bases not matched to a gene: 3. CDR1 is SGHNT and CDR2 is YYREEE in the germline V gene (reference sequence). The DNA for the CDR3 is TGTGCCAGCAGCCCCACTAGCGGGGGGACAGATACGCAGTATTTT. It specifies CASSPTSGGTDTQYF. The full variable domain, rest sourced from reference TRBV5-4 and TRBJ2-3, is ETGVTQSPTHLIKTRGQQVTLRCSSQSGHNTVSWYQQALGQGPQFIFQYYREEENGRGNFPPRFSGLQFPNYSSELNVNALELDDSALYLCASSPTSGGTDTQYFGPGTRLTVL.

The chain is built from TRBV6-6 and TRBJ2-7; possibly TRBD1 for D (6 bases). Trimming shortened V by 6 bases and J by 5 bases, and 11 bases separated the two germline ends. The length of the CDR3 is 12 residues. Per germline, CDR1 MNHNY and CDR2 SVGAGI (reference sequence). The DNA of the CDR3 is TGTGCCAGCAGCTCTACAGGGAACGAGCAGTACTTC. Its translation is CASSSTGNEQYF.

DNA of the CDR3: TGCGCCAGCAGAACCGGGACAGTACAAGAGACCCAGTACTTC. Protein: CASRTGTVQETQYF. The J gene is TRBJ2-5, the V gene TRBV5-1, with 7 positions matching TRBD1. The V and J ends lost 5 bases and 2 bases, in that order; junction bases with no gene match: 6. Germline CDR1 and CDR2: SGHRS and YFSETQ. There are 14 residues in the CDR3.

This chain connects TRBV29-1 to TRBJ2-3; 9 positions agree with TRBD2. The CDR3 covers 13 residues. CDR1 is SQVTM, CDR2 ANQGSEA, per germline. V shed 3 bases and J 13 bases; nucleotides not matched to a gene: 11. CDR3 nucleotides: TGCAGCGTTGAGGGCAGGCTAGCGGGGCGAAAGTATTTT. It specifies CSVEGRLAGRKYF.

The rearrangement uses TRBV5-1 and TRBJ2-7; 8 bases align to TRBD1. The CDR3 is 12 amino acids. CDR1 is SGHRS and CDR2 is YFSETQ in the germline V gene. V dropped 1 base and J dropped 6; count of bases not matched to a gene: 0. CDR3 sequence (DNA): TGCGCCAGCAGCTTGACAGGGGGCGAGCAGTACTTC. Translation: CASSLTGGEQYF.

The chain uses TRBV30 and TRBJ1-3; D is uncertain. Deletions cut 1 base from V and 4 bases from J, with 5 bases between. The germline gives CDR1 GTSNPN, CDR2 SVGIG (reference sequence). CDR3 length equals 12 residues. The CDR3 reads CAWSDQGNTIYF. CDR3 DNA sequence: TGTGCCTGGAGTGATCAGGGAAACACCATATATTTT.